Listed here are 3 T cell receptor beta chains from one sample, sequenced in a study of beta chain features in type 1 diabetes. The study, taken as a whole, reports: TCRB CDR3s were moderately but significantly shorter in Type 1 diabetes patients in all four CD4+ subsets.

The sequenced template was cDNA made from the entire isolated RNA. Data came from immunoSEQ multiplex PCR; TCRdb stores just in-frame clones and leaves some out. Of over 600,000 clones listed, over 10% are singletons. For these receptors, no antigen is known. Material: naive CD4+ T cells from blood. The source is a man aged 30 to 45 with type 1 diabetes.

The CDR3 loop reads CASSDPGQGEDGYTF. The CDR3 DNA is TGTGCCAGCAGCGACCCGGGACAGGGGGAGGATGGCTACACCTTC. The chain is built from TRBV6-5 and TRBJ1-2, with 11 bases lining up with TRBD1. The trim removed 6 bases at V and 6 bases at J, leaving 9 bases unmatched. CDR1 is MNHEY and CDR2 is SVGAGI in the germline V gene. This CDR3 region has 15 residues.

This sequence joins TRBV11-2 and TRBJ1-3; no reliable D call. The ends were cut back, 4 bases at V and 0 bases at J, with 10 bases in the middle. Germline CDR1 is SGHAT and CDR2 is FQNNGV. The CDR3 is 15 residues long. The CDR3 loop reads CASSSGLSSGNTIYF. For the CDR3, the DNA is TGTGCCAGCAGCTCTGGACTTAGCTCTGGAAACACCATATATTTT.

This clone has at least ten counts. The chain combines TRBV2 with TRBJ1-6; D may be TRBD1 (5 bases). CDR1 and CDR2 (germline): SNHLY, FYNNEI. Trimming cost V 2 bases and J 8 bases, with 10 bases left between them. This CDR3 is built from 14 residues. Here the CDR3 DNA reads TGTGCCAGCAGTGAACACAGGATGGATTCACCCCTCCACTTT. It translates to CASSEHRMDSPLHF.